The 31 T cell receptor beta chains given below trace back to one sample, sequenced in a study of T-cell reconstitution after alpha-beta-depleted transplantation in children (dated by TCRdb to about 2016). The library relied on PCR. Sequencing was performed on an Illumina HiSeq 2500. To normalize quantification of the TCRbeta repertoire, the TCR libraries were built with molecular barcoding that relied on unique molecular identifiers. TCRdb cleaned the public reads at Q25 with fastp, built clones with MiXCR and kept in-frame beta chains. Identical CDR3 protein sequences are pooled into one entry, listed with their most common genes and DNA. This sample lists 350,000 to 450,000 distinct CDR3 sequences; about a fifth were detected once. Less than 4.5% of the sample rests with the top ten. The input for sequencing was PBMCs from the stem cell graft donor, taken from the stem cell graft. The receptors originated from a human donor who donated a stem cell graft to a child with acute myeloid leukemia.

The chain carries TRBV2 and TRBJ2-7, with 8 nucleotides matching TRBD2. Germline assignment: CDR1 SNHLY and CDR2 FYNNEI. The CDR3 runs 16 residues. Germline trimming cut 8 bases from V and 7 bases from J; bases unmatched to any gene: 19. The CDR3 DNA reads as TGTGCCAGCGCGACGTTACGAGAACTAGCGGTGCTGGAGCAGTACTTC. This sequence encodes CASATLRELAVLEQYF.

The chain carries TRBV7-3 and TRBJ2-7; 12 bases map to TRBD2. CDR3 length: 16 amino acids. Trimming removed 5 bases from V and 6 bases from J; junction bases left unmatched: 11. Per the germline V gene, CDR1 is SGHTA and CDR2 is FQGTGA. The CDR3 coding sequence is TGTGCCAGCAGCCCTCCCTGGACTAGCGGGAAAGGCGAGCAGTACTTC. It yields the protein CASSPPWTSGKGEQYF.

This clonotype has just a few counts. The CDR3 here is CASSFHDREEQYF. Here the CDR3 DNA reads TGTGCCAGCAGTTTCCACGACAGGGAAGAGCAGTACTTC. V gene TRBV28 combines with J gene TRBJ2-7; 7 nucleotides align to TRBD1. Germline CDR1 MDHEN, CDR2 SYDVKM. The J segment lost 7 bases and the V segment lost 3 bases, leaving 6 bases of the junction unmatched. The CDR3 loop spans 13 amino acids.

This clonotype occurred many times. The chain links TRBV7-7 to TRBJ2-1, with TRBD2 matching 15 bases. This CDR3 comprises 15 residues. The V and J ends lost 5 bases and 7 bases, in that order; junction bases with no gene match: 3. The germline CDR1 and CDR2 sequences are SSHAT and FNYEAQ (reference sequence). The CDR3 sequence is CASSPGLAGGNEQFF. Written as DNA, the CDR3 is TGTGCCAGCAGCCCGGGACTAGCGGGAGGTAATGAGCAGTTCTTC.

This clonotype was detected many times. The V and J genes are TRBV7-2 and TRBJ2-1; 8 bases map to TRBD2. The ends lost 1 base at V and 8 bases at J; junction bases unmatched: 7. The CDR3 totals 15 residues. Germline CDR1 reads SGHTA; CDR2 reads FQGNSA. The CDR3 bases are TGTGCCAGCAGCTTAGAAGCGGGAGTAACGGATGAGCAGTTCTTC. Encoded protein: CASSLEAGVTDEQFF. The full variable domain, completed using reference TRBV7-2 and TRBJ2-1, is GAGVSQSPSNKVTEKGKDVELRCDPISGHTALYWYRQSLGQGLEFLIYFQGNSAPDKSGLPSDRFSAERTGGSVSTLTIQRTQQEDSAVYLCASSLEAGVTDEQFFGPGTRLTVL.

This clonotype was observed a few times. The V gene is TRBV12-3 or TRBV12-4, the J gene TRBJ2-7; the D gene is possibly TRBD1 (6 bases). The CDR3 spans 14 residues. Trimming stripped 6 bases from V and 2 bases from J, with 14 bases between. CDR3 DNA sequence: TGTGCCAGCAGCCCACAGGGATTCGCCTACGAGCAGTACTTC. It is translated as CASSPQGFAYEQYF.

V and J are TRBV28 and TRBJ2-3, with TRBD1 matching 12 bases. Per the germline V gene, CDR1 is MDHEN and CDR2 is SYDVKM. With 3 bases clipped from V and 4 bases from J, the junction kept 11 bases outside the gene matches. The CDR3 sequence is 18 residues long. The CDR3 loop is CASSFDRGTGGFADTQYF. As DNA, the CDR3 is TGTGCCAGCAGTTTTGATCGCGGGACAGGGGGCTTCGCAGATACGCAGTATTTT.

This clonotype was picked up one time. J is TRBJ2-5 and V is TRBV28; the match to TRBD1 covers 7 bases. CDR3 size: 17 residues. Trimming cost V 4 bases and J 0 bases; bases outside gene matches: 11. Germline loops: CDR1 MDHEN, CDR2 SYDVKM. The CDR3, as DNA: TGTGCCAGCAGTTCGCCATTCGAAACAGGGGACCAAGAGACCCAGTACTTC. The encoded protein is CASSSPFETGDQETQYF.

A note on this clonotype: The junction and the germline gene differ at one end; a read error may be behind it. The chain is built from TRBV6-5 and TRBJ2-7; no definite D call. This CDR3 spans 15 amino acids. The V gene's germline CDR1 is MNHEY and CDR2 SVGAGI. The DNA of the CDR3 is TGTGCCAGCAGTTACTCGAGAGTAGGGTCCTCCGAGCAGTACTTC. Protein sequence: CASSYSRVGSSEQYF.

The chain uses TRBV12-3 or TRBV12-4 and TRBJ1-5; the match to TRBD1 covers 7 bases. This CDR3 spans 14 amino acids. V dropped 5 bases and J dropped 6; count of bases not matched to a gene: 7. In DNA, the CDR3 is TGTGCCAGCAGTGCTGCTCAGGGGGGTCAGCCCCAGCATTTT. Protein product: CASSAAQGGQPQHF.

This clonotype appeared many times. The chain is built from TRBV6-4 and TRBJ2-3, with D tentatively TRBD2 (5 bases). CDR1 is MRHNA and CDR2 is SNTAGT in the germline V gene. The CDR3 loop spans 14 amino acids. V lost 0 bases to trimming and J lost 3 bases, with 7 bases between them. The CDR3 DNA follows: TGTGCCAGCAGTGACTCAGCGGAGACAGATACGCAGTATTTT. It translates to CASSDSAETDTQYF.

V usage is TRBV12-3 or TRBV12-4 and J usage is TRBJ2-3; D perhaps matches TRBD2 (6 bases). The germline V and J ends were trimmed by 4 bases and 2 bases, with 16 bases remaining between them. This CDR3 has 16 residues. CDR3 in amino acids: CASSSYTSTPTDTQYF. In DNA form, the CDR3 reads TGTGCCAGCAGTTCATATACTAGCACCCCCACAGATACGCAGTATTTT.

J is TRBJ2-1 and V is TRBV20-1, with a tentative D call TRBD1 (6 bases). Trimming cost V 4 bases and J 8 bases, with 21 bases left between them. The CDR3 is made up of 15 amino acids. Germline CDR1 reads DFQATT; CDR2 reads SNEGSKA (reference sequence). CDR3 sequence: CSANDRDKPAYEQFF. For the CDR3, the DNA is TGCAGTGCTAATGACCGGGACAAGCCGGCCTATGAGCAGTTCTTC.

This chain uses TRBV20-1 with TRBJ1-5; 7 bases map to TRBD1. The V segment lost 3 bases and the J segment 2 bases; nucleotides outside the gene matches: 7. This CDR3 comprises 15 residues. CDR1 is DFQATT, CDR2 SNEGSKA, per germline (reference sequence). Written as DNA, the CDR3 is TGCAGTGCTAGGCCAGGGGGGGTAGGCAATCAGCCCCAGCATTTT. Protein product: CSARPGGVGNQPQHF.

This clonotype was seen at least ten times. V is TRBV28 and J is TRBJ2-7; D may be TRBD1 (5 bases). Germline V gene lookup returns CDR1 MDHEN and CDR2 SYDVKM. The V and J ends lost 6 bases and 2 bases respectively, with 14 bases between them. This CDR3 has 14 amino acids. The CDR3 bases are TGTGCCAGCAGCGGCGGACACCTTCCCTACGAGCAGTACTTC. It codes for CASSGGHLPYEQYF.

The chain recombines TRBV5-1 with TRBJ2-1; 16 bases map to TRBD2. V lost 4 bases to trimming and J lost 5 bases; unmatched junction nucleotides: 12. The CDR3 has 19 residues. CDR1 and CDR2 from the germline V gene are SGHRS and YFSETQ. CDR3 loop: CASSKRRGLAGGPDNEQFF. The CDR3, as DNA: TGCGCCAGCAGCAAGCGTCGGGGACTAGCGGGAGGGCCGGACAATGAGCAGTTCTTC. Full variable domain (missing parts from reference TRBV5-1 and TRBJ2-1): KAGVTQTPRYLIKTRGQQVTLSCSPISGHRSVSWYQQTPGQGLQFLFEYFSETQRNKGNFPGRFSGRQFSNSRSEMNVSTLELGDSALYLCASSKRRGLAGGPDNEQFFGPGTRLTVL.

The chain employs TRBV30 and TRBJ1-3, with no clear D. CDR3 length: 11 amino acids. Trimming stripped 3 bases from V and 5 bases from J, with 5 bases between. CDR1 GTSNPN and CDR2 SVGIG come from the germline V gene (reference sequence). CDR3 region: CAWRSRNTIYF. CDR3 DNA sequence: TGTGCCTGGAGATCTAGAAACACCATATATTTT.

The rearrangement links TRBV11-1 to TRBJ2-7, with D possibly being TRBD2 (6 bases). V was trimmed by 4 bases and J by 2 bases, leaving 21 bases between them. CDR1 SGHAT and CDR2 FQDESV come from the germline V gene (reference sequence). CDR3 length: 17 amino acids. The DNA of the CDR3 is TGTGCCAGCAGCTCCAGGGAGACCGGGACTGGGACCTACGAGCAGTACTTC. Its protein is CASSSRETGTGTYEQYF.

This clonotype was detected many times. The gene calls are TRBV29-1 and TRBJ2-7; weak D call: TRBD1 (6 bases). Trimming shortened V by 1 base and J by 2 bases, and 9 bases separated the two germline ends. Germline V gene sequence: CDR1 SQVTM, CDR2 ANQGSEA. The CDR3 sequence is 13 residues long. The CDR3 protein is CSVEGTEPYEQYF. In DNA form, the CDR3 reads TGCAGCGTTGAAGGGACAGAACCCTACGAGCAGTACTTC.

The V call is TRBV24-1, the J call TRBJ1-5; TRBD1 matches 8 bases. The V gene's germline CDR1 is KGHDR and CDR2 SFDVKD. With 4 bases clipped from V and 9 bases from J, the junction kept 1 base outside the gene matches. The length of the CDR3 is 12 residues. CDR3 coding DNA: TGTGCCACCAGTGACGGGACAGGGCCCCAGCATTTT. Protein product: CATSDGTGPQHF.

The table lists this clonotype with many counts. The chain combines TRBV12-3 or TRBV12-4 with TRBJ1-5; no reliable D call. V lost 0 bases and J lost 6, with 12 bases in between. The CDR3 consists of 15 residues. CDR3 in amino acids: CASSLASVRAQPQHF. The CDR3 coding sequence is TGTGCCAGCAGTTTAGCGTCAGTTAGGGCTCAGCCCCAGCATTTT.

This clonotype was detected a few times. The gene calls are TRBV7-2 and TRBJ2-5; tentatively, D is TRBD1 (6 bases). The CDR3 contains 14 residues. Germline CDR1 reads SGHTA; CDR2 reads FQGNSA. V dropped 6 bases and J dropped 5 bases, with 16 bases sitting between them. The CDR3 nucleotides are TGTGCCAGCAGAACAGGGATTGGGGTTGAGACCCAGTACTTC. Translating it yields CASRTGIGVETQYF.

This clonotype has a handful of counts. The V gene is TRBV7-2, the J gene TRBJ1-1; no reliable D call. CDR3 size: 16 residues. Trimming removed 3 bases from V and 0 bases from J, with 14 bases in between. Germline-derived CDR1 and CDR2 are SGHTA and FQGNSA. CDR3 nucleotide sequence: TGTGCCAGCAGCTTGACGAGAGGAGGGATGAACACTGAAGCTTTCTTT. Translated, it gives CASSLTRGGMNTEAFF.

This clonotype occurred a few times. The V and J genes are TRBV29-1 and TRBJ2-5; TRBD2 matches at 8 bases. The J segment lost 3 bases and the V segment lost 8 bases, leaving 8 bases of the junction unmatched. The CDR3 is 13 amino acids. Germline V gene data show CDR1 as SQVTM and CDR2 as ANQGSEA. CDR3 in DNA: TGCAGCTCCGGACAACTAGCGGAAGAGACCCAGTACTTC. Protein sequence: CSSGQLAEETQYF.

The rearrangement joins TRBV5-1 to TRBJ2-5; unclear D gene. CDR1 is SGHRS and CDR2 is YFSETQ in the germline V gene. Trimming removed 4 bases at V and 5 bases at J, with 21 bases between. This CDR3 is built from 16 residues. The CDR3 DNA is TGCGCCAGCAGCCTACGCGGCGTTTCCTTTGGGGAGACCCAGTACTTC. Translation: CASSLRGVSFGETQYF.

This clonotype was seen ten or more times. CDR3 sequence: CSVVRDTYEQYF. As DNA, the CDR3 is TGCAGCGTTGTCCGGGACACCTACGAGCAGTACTTC. The V and J genes are TRBV29-1 and TRBJ2-7; a weak D match, TRBD1 (6 bases). Germline lookup yields CDR1 SQVTM and CDR2 ANQGSEA. Trimming removed 4 bases at V and 2 bases at J, with 9 bases between. The CDR3 loop spans 12 amino acids.

On this clonotype itself: In this CDR3 the conserved last residue, phenylalanine or tryptophan, is missing, so a read error is likely. No DNA is shown, since the ends of the CDR3 on it are uncertain; the CDR3 is the one TCRdb lists. The chain carries TRBV15 and TRBJ2-7; whether TRBD2, the table's D call, matches the DNA was not checked. The CDR3 numbers 13 amino acids, ends counted. Germline V lookup: CDR1 LNHNV, CDR2 YYDKDF (reference sequence). The CDR3 loop is CATSRESAKFGRL.

CDR3 DNA sequence: TGCAGTGCTAGAGATCATAGGGGAGGCGAGCAGTACTTC. Encoded protein: CSARDHRGGEQYF. V and J are TRBV20-1 and TRBJ2-7, with D perhaps TRBD2 (6 bases). This CDR3 contains 13 residues. V lost 0 bases, J lost 6 bases, and 12 bases lay in between. CDR1 and CDR2 (germline): DFQATT, SNEGSKA (reference sequence).

The V call is TRBV20-1, the J call TRBJ2-5, with TRBD2 matching 12 bases. Germline V gene data show CDR1 as DFQATT and CDR2 as SNEGSKA (reference sequence). CDR3 length equals 15 residues. V lost 1 base, J lost 2 bases, and 2 bases stayed unmatched. CDR3 residues: CSARVGTSGQETQYF. CDR3 nucleotide sequence: TGCAGTGCTAGAGTGGGGACTAGCGGGCAAGAGACCCAGTACTTC.

This clonotype has at least ten counts. The chain is built from TRBV30 and TRBJ1-5; TRBD1 might be the D (5 bases). The germline V and J ends were trimmed by 2 bases and 4 bases, with 9 bases remaining between them. Germline-derived CDR1 and CDR2 are GTSNPN and SVGIG (reference sequence). The CDR3 is made up of 13 amino acids. CDR3 DNA: TGTGCCTGGAGTCAAGAGGGGAATCAGCCCCAGCATTTT. Translation: CAWSQEGNQPQHF.

Many counts were recorded for this clonotype. The chain has TRBV10-3 and TRBJ2-7; D remains unclear. V shed 2 bases and J shed 7 bases, with 12 bases lying between them. Germline lookup yields CDR1 ENHRY and CDR2 SYGVKD. There are 13 residues in the CDR3. CDR3 sequence: CAISEEGSLEQYF. CDR3 bases: TGTGCCATCAGTGAGGAAGGTTCACTTGAGCAGTACTTC.